The rows below give T cell receptor beta chains drawn from one sample of a study of T cells in Graves' hyperthyroidism and ophthalmopathy. TCRdb fed the multiplex PCR reads into MiXCR, producing one record per CDR3 protein. The sample holds some 770,000 distinct CDR3 sequences; roughly 17% are singletons and the top ten take approximately 8%. The sequencing sample was made of blood. The receptors originated from a man in his late teens or twenties with Graves' hyperthyroidism. CDR3s include the opening cysteine and the closing phenylalanine or tryptophan. D genes are given only for firm matches. A row's size may be missing; if present it is once, few, many or a size class.

CDR3nt: TGTGCCAGCAGCTCTACAGCGGCGGAGCAGTTCTTC
CDR3aa: CASSSTAAEQFF
j_gene: TRBJ2-1
abundance: NA
d_gene: NA
v_gene: TRBV11-3

CDR3nt: TGTGCCAGCAGCACCCGACACCAAACTAACTATGGCTACACCTTC
CDR3aa: CASSTRHQTNYGYTF
j_gene: TRBJ1-2
abundance: NA
d_gene: NA
v_gene: TRBV7-8

CDR3nt: TGTGCCAGCAGTGTGTTTATTGGGCTTCCAGAAGCTTTCTTT
CDR3aa: CASSVFIGLPEAFF
j_gene: TRBJ1-1
abundance: NA
d_gene: NA
v_gene: TRBV2

CDR3nt: TGTGCCACCAGCAGAGATCTGAGTTCCAATCAGCCCCAGCATTTT
CDR3aa: CATSRDLSSNQPQHF
j_gene: TRBJ1-5
abundance: NA
d_gene: NA
v_gene: TRBV15

CDR3nt: TGTGCCAGCAGTTCCCTCGGACGTTACGACAATGAGCAGTTCTTC
CDR3aa: CASSSLGRYDNEQFF
j_gene: TRBJ2-1
abundance: few
d_gene: NA
v_gene: TRBV6-2/TRBV6-3

CDR3nt: TGTGCCAGCAGTTCCGGGCGGGAGAACTACGAGCAGTACTTC
CDR3aa: CASSSGRENYEQYF
j_gene: TRBJ2-7
abundance: many
d_gene: TRBD2
v_gene: TRBV12-3/TRBV12-4

CDR3nt: TGTGCCAGCAGAACAGGGCGGCCCGAGCAGTACTTC
CDR3aa: CASRTGRPEQYF
j_gene: TRBJ2-7
abundance: NA
d_gene: NA
v_gene: TRBV6-1

CDR3nt: TGTGCCAGCAGTTACGGACTAGCGGGAAACAATGAGCAGTTCTTC
CDR3aa: CASSYGLAGNNEQFF
j_gene: TRBJ2-1
abundance: NA
d_gene: TRBD2
v_gene: TRBV28

CDR3nt: TGTGCCAGCAGCCCCCGCCCGGGACAGGGGGTCGGTACGCAGTATTTT
CDR3aa: CASSPRPGQGVGTQYF
j_gene: TRBJ2-3
abundance: many
d_gene: TRBD1
v_gene: TRBV11-3

CDR3nt: TGTGCCAGCAGCTTATGGAGGGGCTACGAGCAGTACTTC
CDR3aa: CASSLWRGYEQYF
j_gene: TRBJ2-7
abundance: few
d_gene: NA
v_gene: TRBV7-6

CDR3nt: TGTGCCAGCAGCTCGTTAGGGGGGTGGCTAGCCAAAAACATTCAGTACTTC
CDR3aa: CASSSLGGWLAKNIQYF
j_gene: TRBJ2-4
abundance: few
d_gene: NA
v_gene: TRBV7-8

CDR3nt: TGTGCCATCAGTGGATGGGGGGCGGGCGAGCAGTACTTC
CDR3aa: CAISGWGAGEQYF
j_gene: TRBJ2-7
abundance: NA
d_gene: NA
v_gene: TRBV10-3

CDR3nt: TGTGCCAGCAGTTTACCACAGCAAAAAGAGACCCAGTACTTC
CDR3aa: CASSLPQQKETQYF
j_gene: TRBJ2-5
abundance: NA
d_gene: NA
v_gene: TRBV28

CDR3nt: TGTGCCAGCGGAACAGGTAATCAGCCCCAGCATTTT
CDR3aa: CASGTGNQPQHF
j_gene: TRBJ1-5
abundance: many
d_gene: NA
v_gene: TRBV28

CDR3nt: TGTGCCAGCAGTGATTGGGGGTTTAAAGCTTTCTTT
CDR3aa: CASSDWGFKAFF
j_gene: TRBJ1-1
abundance: few
d_gene: NA
v_gene: TRBV25-1

CDR3nt: TGCAGTGCTAGAGTTCCTGGACAGGGTACGTTCTACGAGCAGTACTTC
CDR3aa: CSARVPGQGTFYEQYF
j_gene: TRBJ2-7
abundance: many
d_gene: TRBD1
v_gene: TRBV20-1

CDR3nt: TGCGCCAGCAGAGGGGGGATACTAGCGGGAGGCCTCGACAATGAGCAGTTCTTC
CDR3aa: CASRGGILAGGLDNEQFF
j_gene: TRBJ2-1
abundance: NA
d_gene: TRBD2
v_gene: TRBV10-2

CDR3nt: TGTGCCAGCAGCGTGGGACTCTCGAAGGGTAATGAGCAGTTCTTC
CDR3aa: CASSVGLSKGNEQFF
j_gene: TRBJ2-1
abundance: few
d_gene: NA
v_gene: TRBV7-2

CDR3nt: TGTGCCAGCAGCCAAGACTGGATTTCTAGCACAGATACGCAGTATTTT
CDR3aa: CASSQDWISSTDTQYF
j_gene: TRBJ2-3
abundance: few
d_gene: NA
v_gene: TRBV4-2

CDR3nt: TGTGCCAGCCGCCGCGTAGCGGCCCCCTACGAGCAGTACTTC
CDR3aa: CASRRVAAPYEQYF
j_gene: TRBJ2-7
abundance: few
d_gene: NA
v_gene: TRBV27

CDR3nt: TGTGCCAGCAGCAAACCGGGACAGCCAAATTCACCCCTCCACTTT
CDR3aa: CASSKPGQPNSPLHF
j_gene: TRBJ1-6
abundance: few
d_gene: TRBD1
v_gene: TRBV11-2

CDR3nt: TGTGCCAGCAGATCGGACAGGGGGCGAGGCGGGGAGCTGTTTTTT
CDR3aa: CASRSDRGRGGELFF
j_gene: TRBJ2-2
abundance: many
d_gene: TRBD1
v_gene: TRBV11-2

CDR3nt: TGTGCCAGTAGTATAGATGCAGGACCCCGCTACGAGCAGTACTTC
CDR3aa: CASSIDAGPRYEQYF
j_gene: TRBJ2-7
abundance: NA
d_gene: NA
v_gene: TRBV19

CDR3nt: TGTGCCAGCAGAACCATGGGACTAGCCCCGTTCTTC
CDR3aa: CASRTMGLAPFF
j_gene: TRBJ2-1
abundance: NA
d_gene: TRBD2
v_gene: TRBV6-2/TRBV6-3

CDR3nt: TGCGCCAGCAGCTCAAGGACTAGCTCCAACAATGAGCAGTTCTTC
CDR3aa: CASSSRTSSNNEQFF
j_gene: TRBJ2-1
abundance: NA
d_gene: TRBD2
v_gene: TRBV4-1

CDR3nt: TGTGCCAGCAGTTTAGGCGGGAGGCCTGATAATGAGCAGTTCTTC
CDR3aa: CASSLGGRPDNEQFF
j_gene: TRBJ2-1
abundance: many
d_gene: TRBD2
v_gene: TRBV28

CDR3nt: TGTGCCAGCAGTGAACCCACCGGGGAGCTGTTTTTT
CDR3aa: CASSEPTGELFF
j_gene: TRBJ2-2
abundance: NA
d_gene: NA
v_gene: TRBV25-1

CDR3nt: TGTGCCAGCAGTTATGGGGGGCAGGCCTACGAGCAGTACTTC
CDR3aa: CASSYGGQAYEQYF
j_gene: TRBJ2-7
abundance: many
d_gene: NA
v_gene: TRBV27

CDR3nt: TGCAGTGCTAGAGATTGGGCAGGACCATATAGCAATCAGCCCCAGCATTTT
CDR3aa: CSARDWAGPYSNQPQHF
j_gene: TRBJ1-5
abundance: NA
d_gene: NA
v_gene: TRBV20-1

CDR3nt: TGTGCCAGCAGTTTACAGGTGCTAGGGAGCTCCTACGAGCAGTACTTC
CDR3aa: CASSLQVLGSSYEQYF
j_gene: TRBJ2-7
abundance: many
d_gene: NA
v_gene: TRBV12-3/TRBV12-4

CDR3nt: TGTGCCAGCAGCCGCCCCGGGACAGCTAACTATGGCTACACCTTC
CDR3aa: CASSRPGTANYGYTF
j_gene: TRBJ1-2
abundance: many
d_gene: TRBD1
v_gene: TRBV5-5

CDR3nt: TGTGCCAGCAGTTACCCCTCTGGCCCCCTCCACTTT
CDR3aa: CASSYPSGPLHF
j_gene: TRBJ1-6
abundance: NA
d_gene: NA
v_gene: TRBV6-5

CDR3nt: TGTGCCAGCAGCCAAGATGAGCGGGAAGACAATGAGCAGTTCTTC
CDR3aa: CASSQDEREDNEQFF
j_gene: TRBJ2-1
abundance: NA
d_gene: TRBD2
v_gene: TRBV4-2

CDR3nt: TGTGCCAGCAGCTTCGAAGGTGGTCCGAGCGAGCAGTACTTC
CDR3aa: CASSFEGGPSEQYF
j_gene: TRBJ2-7
abundance: few
d_gene: NA
v_gene: TRBV7-3

CDR3nt: TGCAGTGCCACTGCCGGGACTAGCGGAGGGGTCATCCGCAATGAGCAGTTCTTC
CDR3aa: CSATAGTSGGVIRNEQFF
j_gene: TRBJ2-1
abundance: few
d_gene: TRBD2
v_gene: TRBV20-1

CDR3nt: TGTGCCAGCAGTCCCGCCGGGACTCTGGTTTATAATTCACCCCTCCACTTT
CDR3aa: CASSPAGTLVYNSPLHF
j_gene: TRBJ1-6
abundance: NA
d_gene: NA
v_gene: TRBV27

CDR3nt: TGTGCCAGCAGCCCAGAGGCTAGCCCGAGCTCCTACAATGAGCAGTTCTTC
CDR3aa: CASSPEASPSSYNEQFF
j_gene: TRBJ2-1
abundance: few
d_gene: NA
v_gene: TRBV9

CDR3nt: TGTGCCAGCAGTGCCCCGCCCACAGATACGCAGTATTTT
CDR3aa: CASSAPPTDTQYF
j_gene: TRBJ2-3
abundance: many
d_gene: NA
v_gene: TRBV28

CDR3nt: TGTGCCAGCAGCGCGCAGACAGGCCCGAGGGTATCCCCAACAGATACGCAGTATTTT
CDR3aa: CASSAQTGPRVSPTDTQYF
j_gene: TRBJ2-3
abundance: many
d_gene: NA
v_gene: TRBV2

CDR3nt: TGTGCCAGCAGTTTACTCACGGGGGGGAGCCGAAAAAACATTCAGTACTTC
CDR3aa: CASSLLTGGSRKNIQYF
j_gene: TRBJ2-4
abundance: NA
d_gene: TRBD2
v_gene: TRBV12-3/TRBV12-4

CDR3nt: TGTGCCAGCAGTTTTCTAGCGGGAGGCACTAGCACAGATACGCAGTATTTT
CDR3aa: CASSFLAGGTSTDTQYF
j_gene: TRBJ2-3
abundance: many
d_gene: TRBD2
v_gene: TRBV28

CDR3nt: TGTGCCAGCAGCTCGACACCCCTATCACCCCTCCACTTT
CDR3aa: CASSSTPLSPLHF
j_gene: TRBJ1-6
abundance: few
d_gene: NA
v_gene: TRBV7-9